This TCR beta chain stems from a study of blood T cell repertoires in COVID-19. Sequenced by immunoSEQ multiplex PCR; TCRdb stores in-frame clones only, minus some. This table has over 400,000 clones, about 89% appearing once. J was trimmed by 3 bases and V by 0 bases; bases with no gene match: 4. The CDR3 has 15 amino acids. In germline, CDR1 is SGHVS, CDR2 FQNEAQ. Patients in Seattle were enrolled during active infection, then followed longitudinally. This chain connects TRBV7-8 to TRBJ2-7; 8 nucleotides align to TRBD2. This receptor was taken from a woman aged 45-59 years with COVID-19, enrolled during active disease. Sample: peripheral blood. CDR3 coding DNA: TGTGCCAGCAGCTTAGCGTTGCGGGGGGACTACGAGCAGTACTTC. Amino acids: CASSLALRGDYEQYF.